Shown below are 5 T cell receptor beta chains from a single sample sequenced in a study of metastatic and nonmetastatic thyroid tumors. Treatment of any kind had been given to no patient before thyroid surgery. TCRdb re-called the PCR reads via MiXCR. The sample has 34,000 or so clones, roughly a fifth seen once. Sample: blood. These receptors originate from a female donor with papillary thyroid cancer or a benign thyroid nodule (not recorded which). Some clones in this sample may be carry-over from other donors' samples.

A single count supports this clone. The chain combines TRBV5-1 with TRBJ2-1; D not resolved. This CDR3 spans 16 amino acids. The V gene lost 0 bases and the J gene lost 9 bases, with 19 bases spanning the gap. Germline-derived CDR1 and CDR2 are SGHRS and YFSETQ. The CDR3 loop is CASSLEGPESSIEQFF. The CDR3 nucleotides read TGCGCCAGCAGCTTGGAGGGCCCGGAGTCGAGTATTGAGCAGTTCTTC.

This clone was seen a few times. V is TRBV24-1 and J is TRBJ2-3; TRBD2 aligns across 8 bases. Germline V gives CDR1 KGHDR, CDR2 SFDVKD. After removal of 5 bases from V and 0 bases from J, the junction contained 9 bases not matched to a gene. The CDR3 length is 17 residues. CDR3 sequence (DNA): TGTGCCACCAGTGCGTGGCTAGCGGGCGCTAGCACAGATACGCAGTATTTT. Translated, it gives CATSAWLAGASTDTQYF.

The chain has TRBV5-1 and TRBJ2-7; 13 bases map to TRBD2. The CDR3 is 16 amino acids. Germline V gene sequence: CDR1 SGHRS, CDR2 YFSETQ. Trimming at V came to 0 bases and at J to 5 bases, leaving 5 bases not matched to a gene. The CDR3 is CASSLGTSGRIHEQYF. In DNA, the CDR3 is TGCGCCAGCAGCTTGGGGACTAGCGGGAGAATCCACGAGCAGTACTTC.

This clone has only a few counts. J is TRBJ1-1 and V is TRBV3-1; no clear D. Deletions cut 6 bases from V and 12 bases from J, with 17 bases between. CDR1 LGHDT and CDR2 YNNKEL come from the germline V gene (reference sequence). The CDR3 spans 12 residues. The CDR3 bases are TGTGCCAGCAGTCGGGGTTTGACTGATCCTTTCTTT. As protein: CASSRGLTDPFF.

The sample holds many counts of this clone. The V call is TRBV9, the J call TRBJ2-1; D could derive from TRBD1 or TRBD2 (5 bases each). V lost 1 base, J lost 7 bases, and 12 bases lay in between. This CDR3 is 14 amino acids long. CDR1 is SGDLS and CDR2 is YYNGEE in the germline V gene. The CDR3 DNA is TGTGCCAGCAGCGTACAGGGTTGGGGGAATGAGCAGTTCTTC. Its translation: CASSVQGWGNEQFF.